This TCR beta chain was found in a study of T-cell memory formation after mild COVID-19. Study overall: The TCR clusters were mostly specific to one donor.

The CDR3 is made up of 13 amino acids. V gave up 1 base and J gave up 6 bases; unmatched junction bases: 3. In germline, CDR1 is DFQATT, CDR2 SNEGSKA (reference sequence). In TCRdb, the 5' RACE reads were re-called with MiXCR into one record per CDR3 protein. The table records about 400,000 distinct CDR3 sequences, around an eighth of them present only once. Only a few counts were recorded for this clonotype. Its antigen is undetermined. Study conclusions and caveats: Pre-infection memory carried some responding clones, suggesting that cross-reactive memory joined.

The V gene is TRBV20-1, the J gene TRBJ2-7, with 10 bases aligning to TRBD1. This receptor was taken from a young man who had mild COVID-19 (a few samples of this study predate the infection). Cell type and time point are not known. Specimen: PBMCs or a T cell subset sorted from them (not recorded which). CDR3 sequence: CSARAGTGVEQYF. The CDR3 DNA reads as TGCAGTGCTAGAGCAGGGACAGGGGTCGAGCAGTACTTC.